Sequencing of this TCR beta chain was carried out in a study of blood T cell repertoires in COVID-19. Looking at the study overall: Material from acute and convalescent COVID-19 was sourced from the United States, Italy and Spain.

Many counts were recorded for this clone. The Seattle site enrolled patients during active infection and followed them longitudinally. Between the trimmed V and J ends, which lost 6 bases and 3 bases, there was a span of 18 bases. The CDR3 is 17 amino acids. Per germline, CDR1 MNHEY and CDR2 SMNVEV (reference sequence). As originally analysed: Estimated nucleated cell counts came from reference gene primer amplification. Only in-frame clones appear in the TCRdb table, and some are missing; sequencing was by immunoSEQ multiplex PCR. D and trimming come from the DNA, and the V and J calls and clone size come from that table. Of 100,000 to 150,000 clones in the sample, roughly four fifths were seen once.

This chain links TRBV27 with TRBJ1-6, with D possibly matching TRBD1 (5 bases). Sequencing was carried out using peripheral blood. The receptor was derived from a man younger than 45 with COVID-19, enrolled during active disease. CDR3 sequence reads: CASRSATGPFYNSPLHF. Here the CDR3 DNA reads TGTGCCAGCAGGTCAGCCACAGGACCCTTCTATAATTCACCCCTCCACTTT.